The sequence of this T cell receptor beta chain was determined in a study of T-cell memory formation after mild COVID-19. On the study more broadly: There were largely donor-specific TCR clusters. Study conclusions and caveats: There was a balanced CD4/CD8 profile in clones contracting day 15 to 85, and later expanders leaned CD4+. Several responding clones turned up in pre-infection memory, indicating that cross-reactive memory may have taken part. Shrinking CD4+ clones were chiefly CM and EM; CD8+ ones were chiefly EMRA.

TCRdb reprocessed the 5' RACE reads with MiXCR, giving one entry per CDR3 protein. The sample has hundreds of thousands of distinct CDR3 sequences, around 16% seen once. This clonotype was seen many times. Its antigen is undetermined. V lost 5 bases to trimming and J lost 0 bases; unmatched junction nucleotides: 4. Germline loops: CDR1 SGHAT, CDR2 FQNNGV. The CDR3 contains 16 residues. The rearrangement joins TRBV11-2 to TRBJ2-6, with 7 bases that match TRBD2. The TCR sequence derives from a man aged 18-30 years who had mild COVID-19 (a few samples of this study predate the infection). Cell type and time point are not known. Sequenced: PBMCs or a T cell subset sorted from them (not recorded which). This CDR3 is CASSPGGNSGANVLTF. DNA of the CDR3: TGTGCCAGCAGCCCCGGGGGGAACTCTGGGGCCAACGTCCTGACTTTC.